This TCR beta chain was documented in a study of a mutant IDH1 vaccine in newly diagnosed glioma. Study as a whole: Following radiotherapy alone, or alongside temozolomide cycles, vaccination was started after an interval of 4-6 weeks. Visits designated V12 and V13 were conducted at weeks 35 and 47, respectively. Earlier care involved radiotherapy, temozolomide, or both, and the majority received both.

Assay: immunoSEQ multiplex PCR; the TCRdb copy retains only in-frame clones and omits some. Here the sample spans tens of thousands of clones, around four fifths being singletons. Time point reported: week 47, end of study. The content of each vaccine dose was 300 ug of mutant IDH1 20-mer peptide, and topical imiquimod accompanied it. Patients carried new grade 3 or 4 IDH1-mutant astrocytomas lacking nuclear ATRX. About this clone itself: What it recognizes is unknown.

CDR1 and CDR2 (germline): SEHNR, FQNEAQ (reference sequence). The germline V and J ends were trimmed by 4 bases and 0 bases, with 17 bases remaining between them. The CDR3 contains 17 residues. The receptor was isolated from a woman in her fifties or sixties with glioma. Sequenced here: PBMCs, sampled from a glioma patient whose treatment included an IDH1 peptide vaccine. The chain links TRBV7-9 to TRBJ2-3; D uncertain. Here the CDR3 DNA reads TGTGCCAGCAGCTACGACCCCAAAGGGCCTAGCACAGATACGCAGTATTTT. The encoded protein is CASSYDPKGPSTDTQYF.